One and the same sample provided the 25 T cell receptor beta chains below, sequenced in a study of blood T cell repertoires in COVID-19. Clones were sequenced by immunoSEQ multiplex PCR, and TCRdb holds only the in-frame ones, with some missing. The table has about 260,000 clones, more than 80% seen once. Sequencing was done on a sample of PBMCs or T cells enriched from blood (not recorded which). All receptors derive from a woman younger than 35 who had recovered from COVID-19.

The J gene is TRBJ1-2, the V gene TRBV28; the match to TRBD1 covers 8 bases. Germline trimming cut 4 bases from V and 4 bases from J; bases unmatched to any gene: 8. Germline values: CDR1 MDHEN, CDR2 SYDVKM. This CDR3 is 15 amino acids long. The DNA for the CDR3 is TGTGCCAGCAGTTCCACAGGGGGGGAAGGCTATGGCTACACCTTC. Translating it yields CASSSTGGEGYGYTF.

CDR3 DNA: TGTGCCAGCAGTCTCCGACAGGGATTGTTTGACGAGCAGTACTTC. Its protein is CASSLRQGLFDEQYF. V gene TRBV6-5 combines with J gene TRBJ2-7; TRBD1 aligns across 7 bases. This CDR3 region has 15 residues. Germline V CDR1 and CDR2: MNHEY, SVGAGI. Unmatched junction bases numbered 12, after V lost 5 bases and J lost 5 bases.

CDR3 in amino acids: CASSLTVGQGARTEAFF. The CDR3 DNA reads as TGTGCCAGCTCACTAACCGTGGGACAGGGGGCGCGAACTGAAGCTTTCTTT. This chain connects TRBV18 to TRBJ1-1; 12 nucleotides match TRBD1. CDR1 is KGHSH and CDR2 is LQKENI in the germline V gene. V lost 4 bases, J lost 5 bases, and 11 bases stayed unmatched. CDR3 length: 17 amino acids.

The J gene is TRBJ1-2, the V gene TRBV6-1; maybe TRBD1 (6 bases). Per the germline V gene, CDR1 is MNHNS and CDR2 is SASEGT. There are 18 residues in the CDR3. Deletions cut 2 bases from V and 0 bases from J, with 19 bases between. In DNA, the CDR3 is TGTGCCAGCAGTGAAAGGGCAGGGGACCACAAAGCTAACTATGGCTACACCTTC. Translating it yields CASSERAGDHKANYGYTF.

The chain combines TRBV28 with TRBJ1-2; TRBD1 matches at 9 bases. Germline CDR1 MDHEN, CDR2 SYDVKM. Losses at the gene ends were 6 bases for V and 5 bases for J; bases not matched to a gene: 1. The CDR3 runs 12 residues. Here the CDR3 reads CASRGTGYGYTF. The DNA of the CDR3 is TGTGCCAGCAGGGGGACAGGGTATGGCTACACCTTC.

DNA of the CDR3: TGTGCCAGCAGCCAAGAGAGCTATGGCTACACCTTC. Translating it yields CASSQESYGYTF. V usage is TRBV3-1 (or the pseudogene TRBV3-2) and J usage is TRBJ1-2; D remains unclear. The CDR3 runs 12 residues. Trimming took off 0 bases at V and 4 bases at J, with 3 bases between the two ends. The V gene's germline CDR1 is LGHDT and CDR2 YNNKEL (reference sequence).

This clone occurred a few times. The chain has TRBV10-1 and TRBJ2-3; D is uncertain. Per germline, CDR1 WNHNN and CDR2 SYGVQD (reference sequence). The CDR3 consists of 15 residues. Trimming stripped 0 bases from V and 3 bases from J, with 10 bases between. The CDR3 DNA sequence: TGCGCCAGCAGTGAGTCGACTCTCGGGACAGATACGCAGTATTTT. Translation gives CASSESTLGTDTQYF.

The rearrangement joins TRBV11-2 to TRBJ2-7; a weak D match, TRBD1 (5 bases). V lost 6 bases and J lost 4, with 22 bases in between. The germline V gene has CDR1 SGHAT and CDR2 FQNNGV. This CDR3 has 16 residues. The CDR3: CASSYPPGQGQYEQYF. The CDR3 nucleotides are TGTGCCAGCAGTTATCCGCCTGGGCAGGGTCAGTACGAGCAGTACTTC.

The gene calls are TRBV27 and TRBJ2-7; D perhaps matches TRBD1 (6 bases). This CDR3 spans 14 amino acids. V dropped 3 bases and J dropped 2 bases, with 11 bases sitting between them. Germline loops: CDR1 MNHEY, CDR2 SMNVEV (reference sequence). The CDR3 coding sequence is TGTGCCAGCAGTTTCCTGGGGGACACCTACGAGCAGTACTTC. Its translation is CASSFLGDTYEQYF.

This clone was seen just once. The V gene is TRBV28, the J gene TRBJ1-3; D is unresolved. CDR3 length equals 17 residues. CDR1 MDHEN and CDR2 SYDVKM come from the germline V gene. With 7 bases removed from V and 0 bases from J, the gap between germline ends came to 19 bases. The CDR3 here is CASTPGGSGLSGNTIYF. DNA for the CDR3: TGTGCCAGCACCCCCGGAGGGTCAGGCCTCTCTGGAAACACCATATATTTT.

The chain is built from TRBV7-2 and TRBJ2-1, with 8 bases lining up with TRBD1. CDR1 SGHTA and CDR2 FQGNSA come from the germline V gene. This CDR3 region has 15 residues. Losses at the gene ends were 4 bases for V and 1 base for J; bases not matched to a gene: 3. This chain's CDR3 is CASSSGGASYNEQFF. CDR3 coding DNA: TGTGCCAGCAGCTCAGGGGGCGCTTCCTACAATGAGCAGTTCTTC. The full variable domain, completed using reference TRBV7-2 and TRBJ2-1, is GAGVSQSPSNKVTEKGKDVELRCDPISGHTALYWYRQSLGQGLEFLIYFQGNSAPDKSGLPSDRFSAERTGGSVSTLTIQRTQQEDSAVYLCASSSGGASYNEQFFGPGTRLTVL.

The V call is TRBV18, the J call TRBJ2-5; tentative D call: TRBD1 (5 bases). The V gene lost 4 bases and the J gene lost 2 bases, with 14 bases spanning the gap. Per the germline V gene, CDR1 is KGHSH and CDR2 is LQKENI. CDR3 length equals 15 residues. CDR3 protein: CASSLQIGEQETQYF. CDR3 DNA: TGTGCCAGCTCACTACAAATAGGGGAACAAGAGACCCAGTACTTC. The full variable domain, rest sourced from reference TRBV18 and TRBJ2-5, is NAGVMQNPRHLVRRRGQEARLRCSPMKGHSHVYWYRQLPEEGLKFMVYLQKENIIDESGMPKERFSAEFPKEGPSILRIQQVVRGDSAAYFCASSLQIGEQETQYFGPGTRLLVL.

The CDR3 DNA reads as TGCAGCGTTGAAGCAGGTGGCGGGGTCACGGAAAAACTGTTTTTT. Translating it yields CSVEAGGGVTEKLFF. The chain uses TRBV29-1 and TRBJ1-4, with no clear D. Between the trimmed V and J ends, which lost 1 base and 8 bases, there was a span of 17 bases. The CDR3 sequence is 15 residues long. Germline loops: CDR1 SQVTM, CDR2 ANQGSEA.

The chain uses TRBV28 and TRBJ2-7; TRBD1 is a possible D gene (6 bases). Trimming shortened V by 4 bases and J by 5 bases, and 15 bases separated the two germline ends. Germline assignment: CDR1 MDHEN and CDR2 SYDVKM. This CDR3 comprises 14 residues. Here the CDR3 reads CASSYHRDINEQYF. The DNA of the CDR3 is TGTGCCAGCAGTTATCACCGGGACATCAACGAGCAGTACTTC.

This chain joins TRBV18 and TRBJ2-5; no firm D call. This CDR3 has 13 residues. Germline V lookup: CDR1 KGHSH, CDR2 LQKENI. V was clipped by 3 bases and J by 2 bases, with 7 bases between them. This CDR3 is CASSPPSQETQYF. CDR3 sequence (DNA): TGTGCCAGCTCACCTCCGTCTCAAGAGACCCAGTACTTC.

The chain carries TRBV27 and TRBJ1-1; D unclear. The germline V gene has CDR1 MNHEY and CDR2 SMNVEV (reference sequence). The CDR3 is 14 residues long. The ends were cut back, 3 bases at V and 1 base at J, with 9 bases in the middle. The CDR3 region has the DNA TGTGCCAGCAGTTTGTATCCCGGGAACACTGAAGCTTTCTTT. Its protein is CASSLYPGNTEAFF.

This clone occurred once. The rearrangement links TRBV28 to TRBJ2-3; TRBD2 aligns across 13 bases. Trimming removed 3 bases from V and 5 bases from J; junction bases left unmatched: 11. This CDR3 has 18 residues. The germline gives CDR1 MDHEN, CDR2 SYDVKM. The CDR3 protein is CASSFQTSGGPEGDTQYF. The CDR3 bases are TGTGCCAGCAGTTTTCAGACTAGCGGGGGGCCGGAGGGAGATACGCAGTATTTT.

CDR3 nucleotides: TGTGCCAGCACGAGCCCGGGGGAAGCCGGGGCCAACGTCCTGACTTTC. Residues: CASTSPGEAGANVLTF. V gene TRBV18 combines with J gene TRBJ2-6; weak D call: TRBD2 (6 bases). The CDR3 has 16 residues. Germline V gives CDR1 KGHSH, CDR2 LQKENI. Trimming pared 8 bases from V and 4 bases from J, leaving 18 bases between.

The V gene is TRBV19, the J gene TRBJ1-2; no reliable D call. This CDR3 contains 14 residues. V was shortened by 7 bases and J by 2 bases, with 14 bases between the two germline ends. From germline, CDR1 is LNHDA and CDR2 SQIVND (reference sequence). The CDR3 coding sequence is TGTGCCAGTACCCCCCAGGCACAGAACTATGGCTACACCTTC. It yields the protein CASTPQAQNYGYTF.

J is TRBJ2-3 and V is TRBV20-1; TRBD2 aligns across 10 bases. The CDR3 extends over 17 amino acids. J was trimmed by 0 bases and V by 3 bases; bases with no gene match: 9. From germline, CDR1 is DFQATT and CDR2 SNEGSKA (reference sequence). The chain's CDR3 is CSASGLAGAVSTDTQYF. In nucleotides, the CDR3 is TGCAGTGCTAGTGGGCTAGCGGGGGCGGTTAGCACAGATACGCAGTATTTT.

The rearrangement uses TRBV7-9 and TRBJ2-5, with D maybe TRBD2 (5 bases). CDR1 is SEHNR, CDR2 FQNEAQ, per germline (reference sequence). CDR3 length: 17 residues. Trimming took off 5 bases at V and 3 bases at J, with 22 bases between the two ends. The CDR3 DNA sequence: TGTGCCAGCAGCAACTTTGGTACTAGGCTGGGAGAAGAGACCCAGTACTTC. Protein: CASSNFGTRLGEETQYF.

The chain employs TRBV10-3 and TRBJ1-6; D is undetermined. Germline CDR1 ENHRY, CDR2 SYGVKD. The CDR3 consists of 15 residues. The ends were cut back, 0 bases at V and 6 bases at J, with 9 bases in the middle. The CDR3 bases are TGTGCCATCAGTGAGTCTATGGCTGTTAATTCACCCCTCCACTTT. The encoded protein is CAISESMAVNSPLHF.

This sequence joins TRBV27 and TRBJ2-7; 7 bases are shared with TRBD2. After removal of 3 bases from V and 1 base from J, the junction contained 3 bases not matched to a gene. Per germline, CDR1 MNHEY and CDR2 SMNVEV (reference sequence). The CDR3 is made up of 14 amino acids. CDR3 protein: CASSLRGGSYEQYF. The CDR3 DNA reads TGTGCCAGCAGTTTGCGCGGGGGATCCTACGAGCAGTACTTC.

This clone was counted only a few times. The J gene is TRBJ2-2, the V gene TRBV27; TRBD2 might be the D (6 bases). V lost 2 bases to trimming and J lost 12 bases, with 16 bases between them. The germline V gene encodes CDR1 MNHEY and CDR2 SMNVEV (reference sequence). The CDR3 loop spans 14 amino acids. Here the CDR3 DNA reads TGTGCCAGCAGTTTAAACGATAGACTAGGCCAGCTGTTTTTT. Its protein is CASSLNDRLGQLFF.

This rearrangement joins TRBV6-2 or TRBV6-3 to TRBJ2-3; weak D call: TRBD1 (5 bases). CDR3 length equals 15 residues. Trimming cost V 2 bases and J 1 base, with 10 bases left between them. Germline-derived CDR1 and CDR2 are MNHEY and SVGEGT. Here the CDR3 reads CASSYPKTGTDTQYF. CDR3 DNA sequence: TGTGCCAGCAGTTACCCCAAGACAGGCACAGATACGCAGTATTTT.